This is a list of T cell receptor beta chains from one sample in a study of blood T cell repertoires in COVID-19. Only in-frame clones appear in the TCRdb table, and some are missing; sequencing was by immunoSEQ multiplex PCR. Among 70,000 or so clones listed, 85% to 90% were seen once. Sequenced material: peripheral blood. Source of these receptors: a man aged 65 to 85 with active or convalescent COVID-19. CDR3s include the opening cysteine and the closing phenylalanine or tryptophan. Each record gives: V gene, clone size, J gene, D gene, CDR3 protein, CDR3 DNA. D genes are given only for firm matches. The size of a clone is reported for some rows only, either as once, few or many, or as a class for expanded clones.

TRBV18	-	TRBJ2-2	TRBD1	CASSPPTGAVGELFF	TGTGCCAGCTCACCACCTACAGGGGCTGTCGGGGAGCTGTTTTTT
TRBV18	-	TRBJ1-2	-	CASSPTPVDYGYTF	TGTGCCAGCTCACCCACCCCGGTGGACTATGGCTACACCTTC
TRBV6-6	-	TRBJ1-1	-	CASESLNTEAFF	TGTGCCAGTGAGAGCCTGAACACTGAAGCTTTCTTT
TRBV4-3	-	TRBJ1-2	-	CASSQDLQYGYTF	TGCGCCAGCAGCCAAGATTTACAGTATGGCTACACCTTC
TRBV10-3	-	TRBJ1-4	-	CAISDRHNEKLFF	TGTGCCATCAGTGACAGGCACAATGAAAAACTGTTTTTT
TRBV3-1/TRBV3-2	-	TRBJ2-6	-	CASSPPGSGANVLTF	TGTGCCAGCAGCCCCCCCGGCTCTGGGGCCAACGTCCTGACTTTC
TRBV19	-	TRBJ1-1	-	CASSPRLGQPVNTEAFF	TGTGCCAGTAGTCCCCGGTTAGGACAGCCTGTTAACACTGAAGCTTTCTTT
TRBV2	-	TRBJ2-1	TRBD2	CASSVFSGHNEQFF	TGTGCCAGCAGTGTTTTTAGCGGGCACAATGAGCAGTTCTTC
TRBV28	-	TRBJ1-5	-	CATGLAGRSQHF	TGTGCCACCGGACTCGCCGGTAGGTCCCAGCATTTT
TRBV4-1	-	TRBJ2-1	-	CASSQAGRGGNEQFF	TGCGCCAGCAGCCAAGCGGGAAGGGGGGGCAATGAGCAGTTCTTC
TRBV27	-	TRBJ2-7	TRBD1	CASSLSGQGGEYF	TGTGCCAGCAGTCTATCAGGACAGGGGGGAGAGTACTTC
TRBV7-3	-	TRBJ2-2	TRBD1	CASTRTGGTGELFF	TGTGCCAGCACCAGAACAGGGGGCACCGGGGAGCTGTTTTTT
TRBV30	-	TRBJ2-7	TRBD2	CAWIAGGHEQYF	TGTGCCTGGATAGCGGGAGGGCACGAGCAGTACTTC
TRBV2	once	TRBJ2-5	TRBD1	CASSWTGISETQYF	TGTGCCAGCAGCTGGACAGGGATATCGGAGACCCAGTACTTC
TRBV10-3	-	TRBJ2-5	TRBD1	CATGQGETQYF	TGTGCCACCGGACAGGGTGAGACCCAGTACTTC
TRBV29-1	-	TRBJ1-1	-	CSVDRFPGQRNTEAFF	TGCAGCGTTGACAGGTTTCCGGGACAAAGGAACACTGAAGCTTTCTTT
TRBV6-5	-	TRBJ1-5	TRBD1	CASSPGQGFDQPQHF	TGTGCCAGCAGCCCGGGACAGGGGTTCGATCAGCCCCAGCATTTT
TRBV7-8	-	TRBJ2-7	-	CASSSDSSYEQYF	TGTGCCAGCAGCTCGGACAGTTCCTACGAGCAGTACTTC
TRBV9	-	TRBJ2-3	TRBD1	CASSVVGTGAYTQYF	TGTGCCAGCAGCGTAGTTGGGACAGGGGCTTATACGCAGTATTTT
TRBV7-9	-	TRBJ2-3	-	CASSGNGDTQYF	TGTGCCAGCAGCGGAAACGGGGATACGCAGTATTTT
TRBV5-5	-	TRBJ1-1	TRBD1	CASSLGTGGFTEAFF	TGTGCCAGCAGCTTAGGGACAGGAGGTTTCACTGAAGCTTTCTTT
TRBV28	once	TRBJ1-2	TRBD1	CASSQQGAPFNYGYTF	TGTGCCAGCAGTCAGCAGGGGGCTCCCTTTAACTATGGCTACACCTTC
TRBV19	-	TRBJ1-4	-	CASRPGFSEKLFF	TGTGCCAGTAGACCAGGGTTTAGTGAAAAACTGTTTTTT
TRBV5-3	-	TRBJ2-3	TRBD2	CARSLESRTSGSPRGIDTQYF	TGTGCCAGAAGCTTGGAGTCTAGGACTAGCGGGAGTCCCAGAGGGATAGATACGCAGTATTTT